This record concerns one T cell receptor beta chain sequence. Antigen: not known. The data were taken from a study of OX40 agonist ivuxolimab in advanced cancers. Study-wide results and limits: Antigen specificity of clonally expanded peripheral T cells was not established.

The CDR3 runs to 15 residues. The germline CDR1 and CDR2 sequences are WSHSY and SAAADI. V lost 6 bases, J lost 4 bases, and 3 bases stayed unmatched. Clones were sequenced by immunoSEQ multiplex PCR, and TCRdb holds only the in-frame ones, with some missing. This table holds about 45,000 clones, 84% found once. Sample: CD4+ or CD8+ T cells sorted from blood, taken in a trial of the OX40 agonist ivuxolimab. The gene calls are TRBV10-2 and TRBJ2-3; 14 positions match TRBD2. The sequence was obtained from an adult with an advanced solid tumor such as melanoma, head and neck, liver or kidney cancer. The CDR3 coding sequence is TGCGCCAGCAGGGGACTAGCGGGAGTGTCAGATACGCAGTATTTT. It translates to CASRGLAGVSDTQYF.